A selection of T cell receptor beta chains follows, all from one sample in a study of T cells in Graves' hyperthyroidism and ophthalmopathy. TCRdb recomputed calls from the multiplex PCR reads with MiXCR, one row per CDR3 protein. The profile covers roughly 740,000 distinct CDR3 sequences, with 16% appearing a single time and approximately 8.4% taken by the ten largest. Sequenced material: blood. The receptor source for this set is a young man with Graves' hyperthyroidism. CDR3s leave out the opening cysteine and the closing phenylalanine or tryptophan.

v_call cdr3_aa
TRBV28 ASSLSRETQY
TRBV7-8 ASSLGGLAGEEQF
TRBV4-2 ASSPWGSGRGTGELF
TRBV6-1 ASSPTGAGGTKNIQY
TRBV20-1 SASRQGRYEQY
TRBV9 ASSLSGTPDAQY
TRBV7-3 ASSWTGAADTQY
TRBV27 ASSEDRVGGYT
TRBV20-1 SAGDRADSPLH
TRBV12-3/TRBV12-4 ASSSGQGAYGAGEPF
TRBV20-1 SARVPGRVSADTQY
TRBV19 ASRRQNTDTQY
TRBV20-1 APRQGKVTEAF
TRBV30 AWSLGFGETQY
TRBV3-1 ASQHRARGDYEQY
TRBV3-1 ASSQPSRAKNIQY
TRBV6-1 AGILKPRDSPGVGANVLT
TRBV12-3/TRBV12-4 ASSLGYGQQIGLF
TRBV30 AWLPGLAVWDTQY
TRBV6-1 ASSAPGGASTDTQY
TRBV28 ASSLWDTGGDGGYT
TRBV3-1 ASSHPRTASALASYEQY
TRBV20-1 SARVPGVGEQY
TRBV6-6 ASSYWTGEQF
TRBV29-1 SVKTRLSYEQY
TRBV7-2 ASSLISGVAGEQY
TRBV5-5 ASSKTTTSSYNEQF
TRBV12-3/TRBV12-4 ASTRSNQPQH
TRBV20-1 SARDVERDYGELF
TRBV20-1 SASETSGSSYNEQF
TRBV28 ASRTVDSNQPQH
TRBV18 ASSPNWEFAGEAF
TRBV27 ASSLGGLQGYT
TRBV5-1 ASSLGAGGYNEQF
TRBV27 ASSPILPNSPLH
TRBV6-1 ASVLTAREELF
TRBV2 ASNGGETTDTQY
TRBV20-1 SARDPGGIQETQY
TRBV9 ASSVDGTGELF
TRBV12-3/TRBV12-4 ASRRSGRAGDEQF
TRBV18 ASSPPNRANEQY